This TCR beta chain was identified in a study of cytomegalovirus exposure and HLA in healthy donors. PCR employed 60 Vbeta and 13 Jbeta primers. Clones were sequenced by immunoSEQ multiplex PCR, and TCRdb holds only the in-frame ones, with some missing. The listing records 60,000 to 65,000 clones. The CDR3 spans 15 residues. V was clipped by 0 bases and J by 4 bases; unmatched bases: 1. Per the germline V gene, CDR1 is SGDLS and CDR2 is YYNGEE. This receptor was identified in a woman aged 18-29 years in good health and CMV-seronegative. The genes are TRBV9 and TRBJ2-2, with TRBD2 matching over 9 bases. The sequenced sample was PBMCs. In DNA, the CDR3 is TGTGCCAGCAGCGTAGCACTAGCGGGCACCGGGGAGCTGTTTTTT. It encodes CASSVALAGTGELFF. The variable domain in full, with the rest retrieved from reference TRBV9 and TRBJ2-2, is DSGVTQTPKHLITATGQRVTLRCSPRSGDLSVYWYQQSLDQGLQFLIQYYNGEERAKGNILERFSAQQFPDLHSELNLSSLELGDSALYFCASSVALAGTGELFFGEGSRLTVL.